The clone carrying this T cell receptor (beta chain) appeared a few times. Its antigen is not identified. Noted treatment: approximately 10-day PBMC culture with coronavirus spike peptide pools or control peptides (ViraFEST assay). Gathering of the CD4+ T cells, from the unexposed donor, took place before the COVID-19 pandemic (2011-2018). ViraFEST expanded antigen-specific T cells with peptide pools, then sequenced TCRs. Both SARS-CoV-2 S/N and four cold-coronavirus spikes were used, cells permitting, to probe CD4+ T cells of unexposed donors. The sample belongs to a study of vaccination and CD4 T cells after COVID-19. Oncomine TCR Beta short-read sequencing was applied to DNA from cultured CD4+ T cells. TCRdb fed the PCR reads into MiXCR, producing one record per CDR3 protein. The sample has some 6,600 distinct CDR3 sequences; about a third are singletons. Trimming took 3 bases from V and 2 from J; bases not matched to a gene: 4. Germline CDR1 is MNHEY and CDR2 is SVGAGI. CDR3 length equals 15 residues.

The origin of this receptor is a human donor in good health. Sequenced: CD4+ T cells from blood, cultured in vitro. V is TRBV6-5 and J is TRBJ2-3; 8 bases align to TRBD2. Written as DNA, the CDR3 is TGTGCCAGCAGTTATCGCGGGGGGCCCACAGATACGCAGTATTTT. The encoded protein is CASSYRGGPTDTQYF.